This TCR beta chain came from a study of blood T cell repertoires in COVID-19. At the level of the study: The origin of the acute and convalescent COVID-19 samples was the United States, Italy and Spain. PBMCs, B-cell-depleted T cells, or T cells provided the cDNA or gDNA that made up the material.

Authors' analysis steps: Amplification with reference gene primers provided the estimates of nucleated cell counts. The protocol was immunoSEQ multiplex PCR, while the TCRdb copy is restricted to in-frame clones and leaves out a portion. V and J calls and clone size are copied from that table; D and trimming were computed from the DNA. The sample holds roughly 120,000 clones; 60% to 85% are singletons and the top ten take about 4.5%. There are 15 residues in the CDR3. Germline lookup yields CDR1 LGHNA and CDR2 YSLEER. The V end was cut by 0 bases, the J end by 2 bases, with 11 bases between. The clonotype comes from a human donor in a cohort sampled during active or convalescent COVID-19. Material: peripheral blood. The V gene is TRBV4-3, the J gene TRBJ2-7; D call uncertain. As DNA, the CDR3 is TGCGCCAGCAGCCAAGAATTTCGGCGGACCTACGAGCAGTACTTC. Its translation: CASSQEFRRTYEQYF.